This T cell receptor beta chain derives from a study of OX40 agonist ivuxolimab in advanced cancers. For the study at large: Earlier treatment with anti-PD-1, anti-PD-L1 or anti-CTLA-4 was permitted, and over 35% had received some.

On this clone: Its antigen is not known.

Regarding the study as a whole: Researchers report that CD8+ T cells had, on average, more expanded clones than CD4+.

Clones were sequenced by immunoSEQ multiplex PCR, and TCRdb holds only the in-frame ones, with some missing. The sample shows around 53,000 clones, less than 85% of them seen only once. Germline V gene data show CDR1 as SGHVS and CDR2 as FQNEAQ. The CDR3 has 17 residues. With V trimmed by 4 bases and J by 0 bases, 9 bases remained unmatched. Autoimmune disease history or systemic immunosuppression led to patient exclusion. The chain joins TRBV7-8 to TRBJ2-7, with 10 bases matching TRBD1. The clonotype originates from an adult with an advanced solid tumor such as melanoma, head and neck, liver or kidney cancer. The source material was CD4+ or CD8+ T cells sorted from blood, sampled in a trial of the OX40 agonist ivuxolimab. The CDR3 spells CASSYRFRTGGSYEQYF. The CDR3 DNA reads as TGTGCCAGCAGCTATAGATTCCGGACAGGGGGCTCCTACGAGCAGTACTTC.